This TCR beta chain was obtained from a study of cytomegalovirus exposure and HLA in healthy donors. Study in general: Genetic ancestry analysis placed over 65% of the 300 to 400 donors that were genotyped in the Caucasian-associated cluster.

V trimming: 4 bases; J trimming: 1 base; junction bases outside the gene matches: 7. Germline loops: CDR1 MNHEY, CDR2 SMNVEV (reference sequence). The CDR3 runs 15 residues. Study results and limitations: A link between a missense DCLRE1C variant and TCR beta V- and J-gene trimming emerged from a later analysis.

60 Vbeta and 13 Jbeta primers were used in PCR. TCRdb keeps only in-frame clones here, not all; method: immunoSEQ multiplex PCR. The sample has some 150,000 clones, over 80% seen once; the top ten hold approximately 1.5%. As for this clone: Antigen: not known.

Each donor was nominally healthy when sampled (though unrecorded immune exposures were likely). This TCR was recovered from a woman aged 18-35 years in good health and CMV-seronegative. The chain uses TRBV27 and TRBJ2-7; 7 bases agree with TRBD2. The sequencing input was PBMCs. This CDR3 reads CASSSRTRSSYEQYF. As DNA, the CDR3 is TGTGCCAGCAGTTCTCGGACTAGGTCTTCCTACGAGCAGTACTTC.